This T cell receptor beta chain was sequenced for a study of blood T cells in healthy people across ages. Whole-study context: For every two T cells, template switching captured about one barcoded beta molecule. Study conclusions and caveats: Naive CD4+ cells and diversity were both higher in long-lived donors than in aged donors.

Combining a sample-barcoded 5' primer with a J-beta primer mix, a second PCR ran for roughly 7 to 12 cycles. MiXCR, applied by TCRdb to the 5' RACE reads, yields one record per CDR3 protein. Altogether more than 650,000 distinct CDR3 sequences are present, about a fifth being singletons, with the ten largest covering 20% to 25%. Looked up from germline, CDR1 is DFQATT and CDR2 is SNEGSKA (reference sequence). With 3 bases removed from V and 3 bases from J, the gap between germline ends came to 17 bases. The CDR3 consists of 15 residues. About this clonotype itself: Its antigen is still unknown.

Aged roughly 6 to 100, donors were systemically healthy Caucasians from Russia. The receptor comes from a man aged 65 to 85 in good health. The sample was blood. The gene calls are TRBV20-1 and TRBJ2-5; TRBD2 might be the D (6 bases). In DNA form, the CDR3 reads TGCAGTGCTAGGGGACTCCCGCAATCCAAAGAGACCCAGTACTTC. Amino acid sequence: CSARGLPQSKETQYF.